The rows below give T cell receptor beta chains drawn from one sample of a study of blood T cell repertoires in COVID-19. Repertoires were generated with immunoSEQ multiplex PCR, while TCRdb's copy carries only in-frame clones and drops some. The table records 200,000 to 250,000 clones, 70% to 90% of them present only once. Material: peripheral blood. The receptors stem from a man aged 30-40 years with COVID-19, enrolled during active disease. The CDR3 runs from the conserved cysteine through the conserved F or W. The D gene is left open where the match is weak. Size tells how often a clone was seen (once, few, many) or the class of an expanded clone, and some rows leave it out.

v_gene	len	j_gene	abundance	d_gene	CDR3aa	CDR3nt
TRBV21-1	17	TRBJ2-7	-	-	CASSKGGTSGEDYEQYF	TGTGCCAGCAGCAAAGGCGGGACTAGCGGAGAAGACTACGAGCAGTACTTC
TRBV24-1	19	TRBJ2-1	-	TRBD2	CATSGTGTSGPLGYNEQFF	TGTGCCACCAGTGGGACAGGGACTAGCGGCCCATTGGGGTACAATGAGCAGTTCTTC
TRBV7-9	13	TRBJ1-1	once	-	CASSLVGVTEAFF	TGTGCCAGCAGCTTAGTAGGGGTCACTGAAGCTTTCTTT
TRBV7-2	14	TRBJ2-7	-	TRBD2	CASSPWGGMNEQYF	TGTGCCAGCAGCCCCTGGGGAGGGATGAACGAGCAGTACTTC
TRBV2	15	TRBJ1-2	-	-	CASNIDRRSNYGYTF	TGTGCCAGCAACATCGATAGGCGGAGTAACTATGGCTACACCTTC
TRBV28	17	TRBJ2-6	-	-	CASGLGAQSSGANVLTF	TGTGCCAGCGGCTTGGGGGCACAAAGCTCTGGGGCCAACGTCCTGACTTTC
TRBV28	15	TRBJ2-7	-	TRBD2	CASSFSSGNLYEQYF	TGTGCCAGCAGTTTCTCTAGCGGGAACCTCTACGAGCAGTACTTC
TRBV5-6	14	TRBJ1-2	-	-	CASYSTGGWEGYTF	TGTGCCAGCTACTCGACGGGGGGCTGGGAGGGCTACACCTTC
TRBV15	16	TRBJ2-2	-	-	CATSNIWGTSTGELFF	TGTGCCACCAGTAATATATGGGGGACAAGCACCGGGGAGCTGTTTTTT
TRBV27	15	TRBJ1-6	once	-	CASSTTQGLISPLHF	TGTGCCAGCAGTACGACTCAGGGGCTAATTTCACCCCTCCACTTT
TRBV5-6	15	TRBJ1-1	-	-	CASSFYQTSHTEAFF	TGTGCCAGCAGCTTTTACCAAACGAGCCACACTGAAGCTTTCTTT
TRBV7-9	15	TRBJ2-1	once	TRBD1	CASSLETGGGSEQFF	TGTGCCAGCAGCTTAGAGACAGGGGGCGGGAGTGAGCAGTTCTTC
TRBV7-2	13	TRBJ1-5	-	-	CASSRQDLQPQHF	TGTGCCAGCAGCCGACAGGACCTTCAGCCCCAGCATTTT
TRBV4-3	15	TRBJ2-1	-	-	CASSQEGGAYNEQFF	TGCGCCAGCAGCCAAGAAGGAGGAGCTTACAATGAGCAGTTCTTC
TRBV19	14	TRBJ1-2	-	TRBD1	CASRGTGLNYGYTF	TGTGCCAGTAGAGGGACAGGCCTTAACTATGGCTACACCTTC
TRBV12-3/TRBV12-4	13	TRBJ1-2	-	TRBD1	CASSLGQGYGYTF	TGTGCCAGCAGTCTAGGACAGGGCTATGGCTACACCTTC
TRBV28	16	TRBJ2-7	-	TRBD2	CASSPGGLAGVNEQYF	TGTGCCAGCAGTCCCGGGGGACTAGCGGGAGTAAATGAGCAGTACTTC
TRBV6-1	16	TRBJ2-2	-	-	CASSGPRDRNTGELFF	TGTGCCAGCAGTGGCCCGAGGGATCGGAACACCGGGGAGCTGTTTTTT
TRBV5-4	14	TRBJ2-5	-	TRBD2	CASSLASGSETQYF	TGTGCCAGCAGCTTAGCTAGCGGGAGTGAGACCCAGTACTTC
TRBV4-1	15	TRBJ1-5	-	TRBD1	CASSHDDRDNQPQHF	TGCGCCAGCAGCCATGACGACAGGGACAATCAGCCCCAGCATTTT
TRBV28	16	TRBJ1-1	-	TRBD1	CASSSGGTGLNTEAFF	TGTGCCAGCAGTTCAGGGGGGACAGGCTTGAACACTGAAGCTTTCTTT
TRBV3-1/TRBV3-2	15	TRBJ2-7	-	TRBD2	CASSLVAGGPYEQYF	TGTGCCAGCAGCCTTGTAGCGGGAGGGCCTTACGAGCAGTACTTC
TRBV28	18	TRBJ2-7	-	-	CASIPPTGERRSSYEQYF	TGTGCCAGCATCCCGCCAACTGGCGAGCGGAGAAGCTCCTACGAGCAGTACTTC
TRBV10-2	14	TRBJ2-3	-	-	CASSGSGYTDTQYF	TGCGCCAGCAGCGGGAGTGGCTACACAGATACGCAGTATTTT
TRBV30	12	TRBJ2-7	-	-	CAWSFSGWEQYF	TGTGCCTGGAGTTTCTCGGGATGGGAGCAGTACTTC
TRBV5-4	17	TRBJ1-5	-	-	CASSLGGLTPGNQPQHF	TGTGCCAGCAGCTTGGGGGGCCTAACCCCGGGCAATCAGCCCCAGCATTTT
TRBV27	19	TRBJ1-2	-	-	CASSFSGAAVIGINYGYTF	TGTGCCAGCAGTTTTAGCGGTGCGGCAGTCATTGGGATCAACTATGGCTACACCTTC
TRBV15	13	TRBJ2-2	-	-	CATSRDDYGELFF	TGTGCCACCAGCAGAGATGACTACGGGGAGCTGTTTTTT